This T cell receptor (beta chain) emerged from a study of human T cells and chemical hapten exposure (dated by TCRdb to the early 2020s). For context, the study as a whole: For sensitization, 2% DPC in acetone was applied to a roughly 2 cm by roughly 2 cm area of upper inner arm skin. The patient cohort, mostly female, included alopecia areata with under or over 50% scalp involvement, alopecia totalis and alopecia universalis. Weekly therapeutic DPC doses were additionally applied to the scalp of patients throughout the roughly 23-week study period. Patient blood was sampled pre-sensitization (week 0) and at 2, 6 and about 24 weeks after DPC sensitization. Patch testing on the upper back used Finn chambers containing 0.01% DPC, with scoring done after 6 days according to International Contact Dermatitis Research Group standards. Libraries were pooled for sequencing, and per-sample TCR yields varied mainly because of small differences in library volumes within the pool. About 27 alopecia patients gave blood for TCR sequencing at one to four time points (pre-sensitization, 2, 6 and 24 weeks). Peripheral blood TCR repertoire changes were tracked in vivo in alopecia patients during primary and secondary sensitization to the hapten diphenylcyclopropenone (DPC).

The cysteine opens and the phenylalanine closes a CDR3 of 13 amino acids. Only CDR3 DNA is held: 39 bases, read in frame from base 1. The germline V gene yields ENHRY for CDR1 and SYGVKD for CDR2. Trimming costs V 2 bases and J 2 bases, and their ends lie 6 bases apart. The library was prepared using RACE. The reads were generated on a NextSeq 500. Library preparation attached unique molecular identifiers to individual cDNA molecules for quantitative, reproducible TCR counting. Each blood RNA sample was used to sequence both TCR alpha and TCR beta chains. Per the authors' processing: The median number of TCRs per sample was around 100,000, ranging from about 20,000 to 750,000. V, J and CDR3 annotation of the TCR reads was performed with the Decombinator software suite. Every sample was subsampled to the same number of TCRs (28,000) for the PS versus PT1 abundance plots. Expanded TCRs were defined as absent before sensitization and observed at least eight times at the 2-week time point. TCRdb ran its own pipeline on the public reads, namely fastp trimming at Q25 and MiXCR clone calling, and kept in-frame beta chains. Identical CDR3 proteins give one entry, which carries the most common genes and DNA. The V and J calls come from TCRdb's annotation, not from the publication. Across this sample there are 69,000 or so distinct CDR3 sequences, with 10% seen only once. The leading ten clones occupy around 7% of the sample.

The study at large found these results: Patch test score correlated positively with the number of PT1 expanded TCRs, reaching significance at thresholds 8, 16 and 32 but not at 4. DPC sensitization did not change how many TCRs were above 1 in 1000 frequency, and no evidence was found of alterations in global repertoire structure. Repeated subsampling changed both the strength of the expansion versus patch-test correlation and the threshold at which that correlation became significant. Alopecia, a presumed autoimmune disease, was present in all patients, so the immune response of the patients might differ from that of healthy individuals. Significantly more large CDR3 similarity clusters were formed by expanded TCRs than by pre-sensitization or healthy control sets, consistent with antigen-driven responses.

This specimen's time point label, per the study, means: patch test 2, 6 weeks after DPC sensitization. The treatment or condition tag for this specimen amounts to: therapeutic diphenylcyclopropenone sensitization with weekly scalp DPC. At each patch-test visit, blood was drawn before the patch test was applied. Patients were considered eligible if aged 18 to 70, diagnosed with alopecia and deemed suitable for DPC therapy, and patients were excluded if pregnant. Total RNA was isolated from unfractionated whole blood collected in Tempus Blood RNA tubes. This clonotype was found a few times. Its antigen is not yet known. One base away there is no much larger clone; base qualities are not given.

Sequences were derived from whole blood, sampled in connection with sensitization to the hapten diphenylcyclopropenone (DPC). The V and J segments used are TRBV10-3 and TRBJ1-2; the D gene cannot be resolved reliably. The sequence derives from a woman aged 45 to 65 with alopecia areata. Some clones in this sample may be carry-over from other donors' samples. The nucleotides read TGTGCCATCAGTGAGACAGTCAACTATGGCTACACCTTC. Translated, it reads CAISETVNYGYTF.